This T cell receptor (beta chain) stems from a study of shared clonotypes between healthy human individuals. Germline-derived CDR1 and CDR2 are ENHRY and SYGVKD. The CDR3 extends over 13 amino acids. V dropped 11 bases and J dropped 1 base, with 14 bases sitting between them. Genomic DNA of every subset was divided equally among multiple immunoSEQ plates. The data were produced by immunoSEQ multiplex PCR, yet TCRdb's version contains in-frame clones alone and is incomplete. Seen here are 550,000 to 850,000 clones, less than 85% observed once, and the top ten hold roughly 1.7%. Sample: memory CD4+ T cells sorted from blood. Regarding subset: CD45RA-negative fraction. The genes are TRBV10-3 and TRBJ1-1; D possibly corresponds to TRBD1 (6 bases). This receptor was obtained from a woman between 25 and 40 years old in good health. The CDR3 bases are TGTGCCCTCCCGGGGGGGGCGAACACTGAAGCTTTCTTT. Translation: CALPGGANTEAFF.